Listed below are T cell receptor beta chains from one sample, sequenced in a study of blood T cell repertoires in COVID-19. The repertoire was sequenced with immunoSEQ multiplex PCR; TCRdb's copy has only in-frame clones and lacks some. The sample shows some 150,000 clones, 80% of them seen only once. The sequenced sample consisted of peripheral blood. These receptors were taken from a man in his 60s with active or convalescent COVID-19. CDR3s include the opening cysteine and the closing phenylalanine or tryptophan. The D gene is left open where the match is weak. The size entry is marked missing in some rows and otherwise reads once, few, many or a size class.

cdr3_nt: TGTGCCAGCTCACCTCTCAGGGGCATCGGGGAGCTGTTTTTT
cdr3_aa: CASSPLRGIGELFF
d_call: .
j_call: TRBJ2-2
v_call: TRBV18
clone_size: .

cdr3_nt: TGTGCCAGCAGCCCTGGGACTAGCGGGTACAACACAGATACGCAGTATTTT
cdr3_aa: CASSPGTSGYNTDTQYF
d_call: TRBD2
j_call: TRBJ2-3
v_call: TRBV14
clone_size: few

cdr3_nt: TGTGCCAGCAGCTCCGGGACTAGCGCAGTAGAGACCCAGTACTTC
cdr3_aa: CASSSGTSAVETQYF
d_call: TRBD2
j_call: TRBJ2-5
v_call: TRBV7-3
clone_size: .

cdr3_nt: TGTGCCAGCTCACCTTCGGACAGGGTTATGGCAACTAATGAAAAACTGTTTTTT
cdr3_aa: CASSPSDRVMATNEKLFF
d_call: TRBD1
j_call: TRBJ1-4
v_call: TRBV18
clone_size: .

cdr3_nt: TGTGCCAGCAGCCAAGATTGGCTAGCGGGAGGGGAGCAGTACTTC
cdr3_aa: CASSQDWLAGGEQYF
d_call: TRBD2
j_call: TRBJ2-7
v_call: TRBV4-2
clone_size: .

cdr3_nt: TGCGCCAGCAGAAGCGGGAGCACAGATACGCAGTATTTT
cdr3_aa: CASRSGSTDTQYF
d_call: .
j_call: TRBJ2-3
v_call: TRBV10-2
clone_size: .

cdr3_nt: TGCGCCAGCAGGACAGACCTGGGATCAGGAAACACCATATATTTT
cdr3_aa: CASRTDLGSGNTIYF
d_call: .
j_call: TRBJ1-3
v_call: TRBV5-1
clone_size: .

cdr3_nt: TGTGCCAGCAGCTTTGGAGGGACTTTACCCACAGATACGCAGTATTTT
cdr3_aa: CASSFGGTLPTDTQYF
d_call: .
j_call: TRBJ2-3
v_call: TRBV7-9
clone_size: .

cdr3_nt: TGTGCCAGCGCCAAGGGGGATCAACAGCCCCAGCATTTT
cdr3_aa: CASAKGDQQPQHF
d_call: .
j_call: TRBJ1-5
v_call: TRBV9
clone_size: .

cdr3_nt: TGTGCCAGCAGCCCCGGGACTTACGCTAGCACAGATACGCAGTATTTT
cdr3_aa: CASSPGTYASTDTQYF
d_call: .
j_call: TRBJ2-3
v_call: TRBV11-2
clone_size: .

cdr3_nt: TGTGCCAGCAGCCTAGACCGGGCTAGCGGTCGAGGCTACACCTTC
cdr3_aa: CASSLDRASGRGYTF
d_call: .
j_call: TRBJ1-2
v_call: TRBV14
clone_size: .

cdr3_nt: TGCGCCAGCAGCCAAGATATGGCGGGGACAGCGTATGGCCGGCTTGGCTACACCTTC
cdr3_aa: CASSQDMAGTAYGRLGYTF
d_call: TRBD1
j_call: TRBJ1-2
v_call: TRBV4-1
clone_size: .

cdr3_nt: TGTGCCAGCAGCCAGGGGGCAAAGACAGATACGCAGTATTTT
cdr3_aa: CASSQGAKTDTQYF
d_call: .
j_call: TRBJ2-3
v_call: TRBV21-1
clone_size: .

cdr3_nt: TGTGCCAGCAGCTTAGGATCCCAGGGTGACACCTCAGGGGATACGCAGTATTTT
cdr3_aa: CASSLGSQGDTSGDTQYF
d_call: .
j_call: TRBJ2-3
v_call: TRBV7-9
clone_size: .

cdr3_nt: TGTGCCAGCAGCCTAACGGGGGGGGCGAATCAGCCCCAGCATTTT
cdr3_aa: CASSLTGGANQPQHF
d_call: .
j_call: TRBJ1-5
v_call: TRBV7-9
clone_size: .

cdr3_nt: TGCGCCAGCAGCGACAGGGGGCTATCCTACAATGAGCAGTTCTTC
cdr3_aa: CASSDRGLSYNEQFF
d_call: TRBD1
j_call: TRBJ2-1
v_call: TRBV4-3
clone_size: .

cdr3_nt: TGTGCCACCAGTGATCCAGGACAGGGCCTCAGTGACGAGCAGTACTTC
cdr3_aa: CATSDPGQGLSDEQYF
d_call: TRBD1
j_call: TRBJ2-7
v_call: TRBV24-1
clone_size: once

cdr3_nt: TGTGCCAGTAGTGATACAGATAATTCACCCCTCCACTTT
cdr3_aa: CASSDTDNSPLHF
d_call: .
j_call: TRBJ1-6
v_call: TRBV19
clone_size: .

cdr3_nt: TGTGCCATCAGTGAGTCACCCCGGGACAGCCCTCCCGACGAGCAGTACTTC
cdr3_aa: CAISESPRDSPPDEQYF
d_call: TRBD1
j_call: TRBJ2-7
v_call: TRBV10-3
clone_size: .

cdr3_nt: TGTGCCAGCAGTCCCTTCAGAACTAGCGGGTACAAAAAAGACGAGCAGTACTTC
cdr3_aa: CASSPFRTSGYKKDEQYF
d_call: TRBD2
j_call: TRBJ2-7
v_call: TRBV28
clone_size: .

cdr3_nt: TGTGCCAGCAGCTTGGATCCGGACAGCATCCAAGAGACCCAGTACTTC
cdr3_aa: CASSLDPDSIQETQYF
d_call: .
j_call: TRBJ2-5
v_call: TRBV5-5
clone_size: few

cdr3_nt: TGTGCCAGCAGCTTAGAGGGGGCGACTGAGCAGTTCTTC
cdr3_aa: CASSLEGATEQFF
d_call: TRBD1
j_call: TRBJ2-1
v_call: TRBV7-9
clone_size: .

cdr3_nt: TGCGCCAGCAGCTTGGCGACCTCGGGGTACACTGAAGCTTTCTTT
cdr3_aa: CASSLATSGYTEAFF
d_call: .
j_call: TRBJ1-1
v_call: TRBV5-1
clone_size: .

cdr3_nt: TGTGCCAGCAGCGTAGCAAGAGGGGAGGATGGCTACACCTTC
cdr3_aa: CASSVARGEDGYTF
d_call: .
j_call: TRBJ1-2
v_call: TRBV9
clone_size: few

cdr3_nt: TGTGCCAGCAGCTCACCAGGTTACTCTGGAAACACCATATATTTT
cdr3_aa: CASSSPGYSGNTIYF
d_call: .
j_call: TRBJ1-3
v_call: TRBV7-3
clone_size: .

cdr3_nt: TGTGCCAGCGGACCTTTGGGCAGTCAGGGGCGCGACCAAGATAGCAATCAGCCCCAGCATTTT
cdr3_aa: CASGPLGSQGRDQDSNQPQHF
d_call: .
j_call: TRBJ1-5
v_call: TRBV28
clone_size: .

cdr3_nt: TGTGCCAGCAGCCTCCCAGGAGAGACTAGCGGGATGGATACGCAGTATTTT
cdr3_aa: CASSLPGETSGMDTQYF
d_call: TRBD2
j_call: TRBJ2-3
v_call: TRBV3-1/TRBV3-2
clone_size: .

cdr3_nt: TGCGCCAGCAGTGGTCCTCCGGGACTAGCGGGAGGGAGCACAGATACGCAGTATTTT
cdr3_aa: CASSGPPGLAGGSTDTQYF
d_call: TRBD2
j_call: TRBJ2-3
v_call: TRBV23-1
clone_size: .

cdr3_nt: TGCAGCGTTGAAGGGGCTACGGTTGAGCAGTTCTTC
cdr3_aa: CSVEGATVEQFF
d_call: .
j_call: TRBJ2-1
v_call: TRBV29-1
clone_size: .

cdr3_nt: TGTGCCTGCAGACCTAGGACAGCCGGGAATTCACCCCTCCACTTT
cdr3_aa: CACRPRTAGNSPLHF
d_call: .
j_call: TRBJ1-6
v_call: TRBV30
clone_size: .

cdr3_nt: TGTGCCAGCAGTTCAGGACAGGATCCACCAGAAAAACTGTTTTTT
cdr3_aa: CASSSGQDPPEKLFF
d_call: TRBD1
j_call: TRBJ1-4
v_call: TRBV6-6
clone_size: .

cdr3_nt: TGTGCCAGCAGTGGAGACCCCCGGGACAGGGGTGGTCAGCCCCAGCATTTT
cdr3_aa: CASSGDPRDRGGQPQHF
d_call: TRBD1
j_call: TRBJ1-5
v_call: TRBV6-1
clone_size: .

cdr3_nt: TGTGCCAGCAGGGACGACAGGGTAACCTACGAGCAGTACTTC
cdr3_aa: CASRDDRVTYEQYF
d_call: TRBD1
j_call: TRBJ2-7
v_call: TRBV28
clone_size: once

cdr3_nt: TGTGCCAGCAGTACTGCTACGGGGTTTAGGGAGCAGTACTTC
cdr3_aa: CASSTATGFREQYF
d_call: .
j_call: TRBJ2-7
v_call: TRBV5-4
clone_size: .

cdr3_nt: TGTGCCAGCAGCCAACGGGGTAATTCACCCCTCCACTTT
cdr3_aa: CASSQRGNSPLHF
d_call: .
j_call: TRBJ1-6
v_call: TRBV14
clone_size: once

cdr3_nt: TGTGCCAGCAGTTACTCGATAGGCAGGGGCTTCAACGAGCAGTACTTC
cdr3_aa: CASSYSIGRGFNEQYF
d_call: .
j_call: TRBJ2-7
v_call: TRBV6-2/TRBV6-3
clone_size: .

cdr3_nt: TGTGCCAGTAGTATAAAGGGACAGAGCAATCAGCCCCAGCATTTT
cdr3_aa: CASSIKGQSNQPQHF
d_call: TRBD1
j_call: TRBJ1-5
v_call: TRBV19
clone_size: once

cdr3_nt: TGTGCCAGCAGTGCACAGGTTAGCAATCAGCCCCAGCATTTT
cdr3_aa: CASSAQVSNQPQHF
d_call: .
j_call: TRBJ1-5
v_call: TRBV2
clone_size: .

cdr3_nt: TGCGCCAGCAGCCAAGATACAGCGGGGGAGACCCAGTACTTC
cdr3_aa: CASSQDTAGETQYF
d_call: TRBD2
j_call: TRBJ2-5
v_call: TRBV4-1
clone_size: .

cdr3_nt: TGCAGCGTCGGGGACTGGAACACTGAAGCTTTCTTT
cdr3_aa: CSVGDWNTEAFF
d_call: .
j_call: TRBJ1-1
v_call: TRBV29-1
clone_size: .